The source of this T cell receptor beta chain is a study of shared clonotypes between healthy human individuals (dated by TCRdb to the early 2020s). For the study in its entirety: Two women and a few men aged 18 to 49 years were included in the cohort. Per donor, three plates each were used for CD4 naive and CD4 memory, two for CD8 naive, and one for CD8 memory. Blood TCR repertoires of four to six healthy adults were deeply sequenced to estimate repertoire size and the extent of clonotype sharing between individuals. Different laboratories and diverse techniques were used to prepare libraries and sequence TCR repertoires, to increase sequencing depth and limit assay-specific biases. Each donor's leukapheresis produced roughly between about 0.8 and 8.9 billion PBMCs. General study outcomes and caveats: Even with the large sequencing depth, rarefaction of the sorted-subset datasets indicated that sequencing was incomplete. Estimated clonotype richness was generally larger for naive than for memory subsets. Sampling was limited to blood, and TCR repertoires in tissue likely differ from TCR repertoires in blood. Pairwise subsampling indicated that sequencing depth was expected to affect the degree of clonotype sharing among donors. Clonotypes shared by all four sorted-subset donors showed higher generation probabilities than non-shared clonotypes. Because the study included a small number of donors, the genetic and exposure-history diversity represented was limited. Across four donors, roughly 5.1% of naive CD4, roughly 3.4% of naive CD8, 2.3% of memory CD4, and 0.4% of memory CD8 clonotypes were shared.

The donors were healthy, HIV-negative adults who had no recently reported acute infections or vaccinations. All donors were Caucasian adults living in Nashville, Tennessee, USA. CD4+ T cells were enriched through magnetic negative selection, after which naive cells were positively selected on CD45RA and the remaining negative fraction served as the memory subset. Blood was collected by leukapheresis, and PBMCs were isolated by Ficoll-Histopaque density gradient centrifugation and then cryopreserved in liquid nitrogen vapor phase. Purity and quantity of every magnetically sorted T cell population were checked by analytical flow cytometry. Genomic DNA was isolated from each sorted fraction and quantified by UV absorbance on a Nanodrop 2000c. TCR CDR3 regions were amplified from genomic DNA by multiplex PCR using the deep immunoSEQ assay. For each cell subset, the extracted genomic DNA was distributed evenly across all wells of several immunoSEQ 96-well plates, and each plate served as one replicate. For sorted subsets, about 200 ng genomic DNA, equal to 25,000 to 35,000 T cell genomes, was loaded into each replicate PCR. The purified libraries were quantified using a Qubit 3.0 fluorometer, sized with a Bioanalyzer 2100, and then quantified again using the KAPA Library Quantification kit. Every immunoSEQ 96-well plate was sequenced on a separate single-read 150-cycle Illumina NextSeq 550 flow cell. For the original study's pipeline: Because the immunoSEQ output included only junctional sequences and no quality scores, the filtering could not be the same as the filtering used for full-length reads. To assign V/J genes and CDR3, sequences were annotated using PyIR, a Python wrapper for IgBLAST v1.9, with IMGT germline references. Reads were filtered out if the reads had weak V/J assignments (E-value above 1e-6), no CDR3, stop codons, out-of-frame junctions, or ambiguous translated residues. V3J clonotypes were defined as sequences sharing an identical inferred V gene, J gene, and CDR3 amino acid sequence. Percentage overlap between repertoires was computed as shared unique clonotypes divided by the size of the smaller repertoire. Repertoire richness was assessed with RTK rarefaction, the Chao1 estimator, and Recon v2.1 estimates of unobserved clonotypes. For all TCRbeta clonotypes obtained by the gDNA method from four donors, generation probabilities were computed with OLGA. This immuneACCESS table, as held by TCRdb, lists in-frame sequences with V and J called but not all clones. Of the missing ones, under half trace to an unresolved V gene in checked studies; the others have no known cause. D and trimming were read from the DNA, whereas the V and J calls and clone size are those reported in that table. This sample has roughly 700,000 clones in its table, and roughly 70% of those were observed once. Under 2% of the sample is taken by the ten largest.

Counted from cysteine to phenylalanine, this CDR3 has 16 amino acids. The entry retains the CDR3 DNA only, 48 bases that are in frame from base 1. Reading the germline V gene gives CDR1 SGHAT and CDR2 FQNNGV. A distance of 18 bases separates the germline ends of V and J, which lose 5 bases and 2 bases respectively. As concerns this clone: Its antigen is currently not known. No base-level quality is on record; no much larger clone is a single base apart.

Material: memory CD4+ T cells sorted from blood. Reading the label with the study, this specimen's cell subset or site is: CD45RA-negative fraction. The rearranged segments are TRBV11-2 and TRBJ2-5; matching of 8 bases hints at TRBD1 as the D gene. This sequence was found in a young woman in good health. The CDR3 protein is CASSPQGGILQETQYF. The DNA is as follows: TGTGCCAGCAGCCCACAGGGGGGGATCTTACAAGAGACCCAGTACTTC.